A single sample is the source of the 5 T cell receptor beta chains below, sequenced in a study of cytomegalovirus exposure and HLA in healthy donors. PCR amplification relied on 60 Vbeta primers (plus 13 Jbeta primers). Clones were read by immunoSEQ multiplex PCR, and TCRdb kept only the in-frame ones, dropping some. The sample has approximately 99,000 clones; about four fifths are singletons. The specimen sequenced was PBMCs. These receptors were taken from a man in his forties in good health and CMV-seropositive.

The gene calls are TRBV5-1 and TRBJ1-1, with 7 bases lining up with TRBD1. Trimming cost V 0 bases and J 1 base; bases outside gene matches: 3. Per germline, CDR1 SGHRS and CDR2 YFSETQ. This CDR3 region has 15 residues. The CDR3 is CASSLGDRQNTEAFF. The CDR3 coding sequence is TGCGCCAGCAGCTTGGGGGACAGACAGAACACTGAAGCTTTCTTT.

This clone was seen more than once but under ten times. This chain uses TRBV29-1 with TRBJ2-1; 8 bases match TRBD1. V lost 1 base, J lost 6 bases, and 8 bases stayed unmatched. The germline gives CDR1 SQVTM, CDR2 ANQGSEA. The CDR3 extends over 15 amino acids. CDR3 bases: TGCAGCGTTGAAGGGGGGACAGGTCCTATCAATGAGCAGTTCTTC. This encodes CSVEGGTGPINEQFF.

The chain couples TRBV28 to TRBJ2-5; D gene unclear. This CDR3 is 13 amino acids long. Deletions cut 6 bases from V and 3 bases from J, with 11 bases between. Germline CDR1 and CDR2: MDHEN and SYDVKM. DNA for the CDR3: TGTGCCAGCAGAATTCCGGCGGAAGAGACCCAGTACTTC. Protein: CASRIPAEETQYF.

V usage is TRBV27 and J usage is TRBJ2-7; 8 bases map to TRBD1. Germline V gene lookup returns CDR1 MNHEY and CDR2 SMNVEV (reference sequence). Germline trimming cut 4 bases from V and 5 bases from J; bases unmatched to any gene: 4. This CDR3 has 13 residues. The CDR3 DNA sequence: TGTGCCAGCAGTTCACGCAGGGGGCACGAGCAGTACTTC. Protein product: CASSSRRGHEQYF.

In this sample, this clone turned up once. In DNA, the CDR3 is TGTGCCAGCAGTGCTGGGACAGGGCGCGAGCAGTACTTC. Amino acid sequence: CASSAGTGREQYF. This chain links TRBV6-1 with TRBJ2-7, with TRBD1 identical over 9 bases. This CDR3 comprises 13 residues. The germline V gene encodes CDR1 MNHNS and CDR2 SASEGT. V was clipped by 4 bases and J by 6 bases; unmatched bases: 4.